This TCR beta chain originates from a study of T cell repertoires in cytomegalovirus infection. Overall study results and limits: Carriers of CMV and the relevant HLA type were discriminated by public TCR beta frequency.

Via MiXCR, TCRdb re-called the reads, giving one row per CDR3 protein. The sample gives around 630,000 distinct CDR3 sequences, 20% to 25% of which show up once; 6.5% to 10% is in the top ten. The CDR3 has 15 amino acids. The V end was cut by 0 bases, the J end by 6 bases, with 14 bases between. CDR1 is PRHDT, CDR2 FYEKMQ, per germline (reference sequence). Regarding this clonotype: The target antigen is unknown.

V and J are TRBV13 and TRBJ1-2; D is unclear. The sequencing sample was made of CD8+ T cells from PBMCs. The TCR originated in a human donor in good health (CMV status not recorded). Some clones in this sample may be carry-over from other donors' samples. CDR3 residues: CASSLGMEILHGYTF. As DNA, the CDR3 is TGTGCCAGCAGCTTAGGAATGGAGATACTCCATGGCTACACCTTC.